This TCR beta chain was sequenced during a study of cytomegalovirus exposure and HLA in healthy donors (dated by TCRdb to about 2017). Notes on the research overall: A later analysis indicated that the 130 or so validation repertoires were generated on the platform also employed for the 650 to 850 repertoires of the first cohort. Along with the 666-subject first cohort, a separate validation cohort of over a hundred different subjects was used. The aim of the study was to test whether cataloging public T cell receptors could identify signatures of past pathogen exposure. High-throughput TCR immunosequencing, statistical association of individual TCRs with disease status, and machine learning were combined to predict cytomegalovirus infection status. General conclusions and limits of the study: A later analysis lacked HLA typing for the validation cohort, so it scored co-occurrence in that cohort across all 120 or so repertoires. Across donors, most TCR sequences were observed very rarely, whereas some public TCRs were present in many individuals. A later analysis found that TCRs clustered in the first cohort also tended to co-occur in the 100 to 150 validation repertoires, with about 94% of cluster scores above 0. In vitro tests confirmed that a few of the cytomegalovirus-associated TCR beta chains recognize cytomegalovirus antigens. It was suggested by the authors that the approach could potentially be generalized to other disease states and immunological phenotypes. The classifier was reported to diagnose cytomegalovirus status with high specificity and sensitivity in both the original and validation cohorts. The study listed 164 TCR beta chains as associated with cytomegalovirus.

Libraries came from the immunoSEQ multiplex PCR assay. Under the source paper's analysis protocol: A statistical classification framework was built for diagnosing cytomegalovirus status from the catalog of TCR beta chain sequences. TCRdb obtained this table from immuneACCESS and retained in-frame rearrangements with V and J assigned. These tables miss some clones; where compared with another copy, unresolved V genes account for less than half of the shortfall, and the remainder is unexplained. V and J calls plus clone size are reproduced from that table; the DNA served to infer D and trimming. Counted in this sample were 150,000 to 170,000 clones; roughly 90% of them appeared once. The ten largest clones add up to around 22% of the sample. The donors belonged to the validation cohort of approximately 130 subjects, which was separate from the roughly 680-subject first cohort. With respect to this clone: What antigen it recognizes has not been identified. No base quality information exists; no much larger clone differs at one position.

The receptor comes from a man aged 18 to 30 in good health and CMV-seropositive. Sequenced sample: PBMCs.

CDR3 sequence: CAWRPGAKNIQYF. The DNA sequence reads TGTGCCTGGAGGCCCGGGGCCAAAAACATTCAGTACTTC. The sequence is built from TRBV30 and TRBJ2-4, with no D gene named confidently. Including cysteine and phenylalanine, the CDR3 has 13 amino acids. Solely the CDR3 DNA is kept, with 39 bases framed from the first base. V is clipped by 3 bases and J by 1 base, and the sequence between their germline boundaries is 7 bases long. The germline V gene (reference sequence) gives CDR1 as GTSNPN and CDR2 as SVGIG.